This passage covers 16 T cell receptor beta chains from one sample sequenced in a study of cytomegalovirus exposure and HLA in healthy donors. Amplification used 60 Vbeta primers and 13 Jbeta primers. Produced via immunoSEQ multiplex PCR; TCRdb's table is partial and in-frame only. Of around 130,000 clones listed, 60% to 80% are singletons. Sequencing was performed on PBMCs. The receptors originated from a man over 45 in good health and CMV-seronegative.

The chain employs TRBV2 and TRBJ1-5; 9 bases align to TRBD1. CDR1 SNHLY and CDR2 FYNNEI come from the germline V gene. The CDR3 covers 14 residues. The ends lost 5 bases at V and 4 bases at J; junction bases unmatched: 3. The DNA of the CDR3 is TGTGCCAGCAGTTGGACAGGGGATAATCAGCCCCAGCATTTT. The encoded protein is CASSWTGDNQPQHF.

This clone came up once. The chain recombines TRBV27 with TRBJ2-7; D may be TRBD1 (6 bases). The CDR3 length is 13 residues. CDR1 and CDR2 (germline): MNHEY, SMNVEV (reference sequence). The V and J ends lost 6 bases and 3 bases respectively, with 12 bases between them. CDR3 nucleotide sequence: TGTGCCAGCAGCCCCGACAGGAGCTACGAGCAGTACTTC. Translated, it gives CASSPDRSYEQYF.

A single count supports this clone. The V and J genes are TRBV4-3 and TRBJ1-3; 7 bases agree with TRBD1. In germline, CDR1 is LGHNA, CDR2 YSLEER. The CDR3 length is 15 residues. V lost 2 bases to trimming and J lost 3 bases; unmatched junction nucleotides: 4. CDR3 residues: CASSQTTGYGNTIYF. The CDR3 nucleotides read TGCGCCAGCAGCCAAACGACAGGGTATGGAAACACCATATATTTT.

This clone was detected once. The chain employs TRBV10-3 and TRBJ2-7; maybe TRBD1 (6 bases). Germline V gene data show CDR1 as ENHRY and CDR2 as SYGVKD. This CDR3 comprises 13 residues. V was trimmed by 0 bases and J by 3 bases, leaving 6 bases between them. CDR3 bases: TGTGCCATCAGTGAGTCGGACAGCTACGAGCAGTACTTC. This codes for CAISESDSYEQYF.

The genes are TRBV29-1 and TRBJ1-1; D is undetermined. The CDR3 is 13 residues long. The V and J ends lost 5 bases and 5 bases respectively, with 15 bases between them. The germline CDR1 and CDR2 sequences are SQVTM and ANQGSEA. CDR3: CSVTSIEGTEAFF. CDR3 coding DNA: TGCAGCGTTACCTCAATAGAGGGAACTGAAGCTTTCTTT.

The chain joins TRBV7-6 to TRBJ1-1; D perhaps matches TRBD1 (5 bases). Looked up from germline, CDR1 is SGHVS and CDR2 is FNYEAQ. Trimming removed 2 bases from V and 5 bases from J, with 18 bases in between. The CDR3 covers 16 residues. The CDR3 DNA reads as TGTGCCAGCAGCTTAAGGTATAAGGGACGGGAGACTGAAGCTTTCTTT. Translated, it gives CASSLRYKGRETEAFF.

This clone was detected only once. This chain connects TRBV28 to TRBJ2-5; 10 nucleotides agree with TRBD1. The V gene end was trimmed by 6 bases and the J gene end by 7 bases; junction bases not matched to a gene: 11. Germline CDR1 reads MDHEN; CDR2 reads SYDVKM. The CDR3 is 15 amino acids. The CDR3, as DNA: TGTGCCAGCAGGCCGACCCGGGACAGGGGAAGGACCCAGTACTTC. This codes for CASRPTRDRGRTQYF.

Many counts were recorded for this clone. The chain recombines TRBV6-5 with TRBJ1-2; no clear D. The germline V gene encodes CDR1 MNHEY and CDR2 SVGAGI. V was clipped by 0 bases and J by 2 bases, with 7 bases between them. The CDR3 is 14 residues long. The CDR3: CASSYSHRNYGYTF. The CDR3 nucleotides read TGTGCCAGCAGTTACTCGCACAGAAACTATGGCTACACCTTC.

This clone was counted a single time. The chain employs TRBV5-5 and TRBJ2-6; D not resolved. This CDR3 contains 15 residues. The ends were cut back, 4 bases at V and 0 bases at J, with 8 bases in the middle. Germline CDR1 SGHKS, CDR2 YYEKEE (reference sequence). This chain's CDR3 is CASSADYSGANVLTF. The CDR3 nucleotides are TGTGCCAGCAGCGCGGATTACTCTGGGGCCAACGTCCTGACTTTC.

This clone was seen once. The chain is built from TRBV25-1 and TRBJ2-3, with TRBD2 as a possible D gene (6 bases). This CDR3 spans 16 amino acids. The ends were cut back, 3 bases at V and 4 bases at J, with 17 bases in the middle. The germline gives CDR1 MGHDK, CDR2 SYGVNS. The CDR3: CASSDPTEGAPDTQYF. The CDR3 nucleotides are TGTGCCAGCAGTGACCCAACGGAGGGAGCTCCAGATACGCAGTATTTT.

The chain carries TRBV15 and TRBJ2-2; D may be TRBD2 (5 bases). The germline CDR1 and CDR2 sequences are LNHNV and YYDKDF (reference sequence). This CDR3 has 14 amino acids. Between the trimmed V and J ends, which lost 0 bases and 6 bases, there was a span of 8 bases. The CDR3 loop reads CATSRDLLAGELFF. The DNA of the CDR3 is TGTGCCACCAGCAGAGATTTACTAGCCGGGGAGCTGTTTTTT.

The rearrangement uses TRBV28 and TRBJ2-7; 11 bases match TRBD2. V shed 6 bases, J shed 3 bases, and the junction held 4 bases outside the gene matches. Germline V gives CDR1 MDHEN, CDR2 SYDVKM. The CDR3 loop spans 14 amino acids. The CDR3 here is CASSQLAGDYEQYF. The CDR3 DNA reads TGTGCCAGCAGCCAACTAGCGGGAGACTACGAGCAGTACTTC.

V and J are TRBV5-1 and TRBJ1-4; weak D call: TRBD1 (6 bases). CDR3 length equals 16 residues. Germline CDR1 is SGHRS and CDR2 is YFSETQ. Between the trimmed V and J ends, which lost 4 bases and 3 bases, there was a span of 16 bases. The CDR3 coding sequence is TGCGCCAGCAGCAGTACAGGGATGAGGTCTAATGAAAAACTGTTTTTT. This gives the protein CASSSTGMRSNEKLFF.

The chain couples TRBV28 to TRBJ1-5; D is perhaps TRBD1 (6 bases). The CDR3 runs to 16 residues. Trimming removed 5 bases from V and 6 bases from J, with 20 bases in between. CDR1 MDHEN and CDR2 SYDVKM come from the germline V gene. In DNA form, the CDR3 reads TGTGCCAGCAGTGGGCTTGGGAACAGGGTGGGTCAGCCCCAGCATTTT. The encoded protein is CASSGLGNRVGQPQHF.

The chain employs TRBV2 and TRBJ2-7, with 7 bases lining up with TRBD2. The CDR3 has 12 amino acids. J was trimmed by 3 bases and V by 7 bases; bases with no gene match: 3. The germline V gene has CDR1 SNHLY and CDR2 FYNNEI. This CDR3 reads CASTQRGYEQYF. The CDR3, as DNA: TGTGCCAGCACCCAGCGGGGCTACGAGCAGTACTTC.

The V gene is TRBV18, the J gene TRBJ2-1; 11 nucleotides line up with TRBD2. Germline CDR1 is KGHSH and CDR2 is LQKENI. The CDR3 is made up of 15 amino acids. J gave up 7 bases and V 6 bases, and 8 bases lay outside the gene matches. The CDR3 DNA sequence: TGTGCCAGCTCTGACACTAGCGGGAGTAGGAATGAGCAGTTCTTC. This translates into CASSDTSGSRNEQFF.